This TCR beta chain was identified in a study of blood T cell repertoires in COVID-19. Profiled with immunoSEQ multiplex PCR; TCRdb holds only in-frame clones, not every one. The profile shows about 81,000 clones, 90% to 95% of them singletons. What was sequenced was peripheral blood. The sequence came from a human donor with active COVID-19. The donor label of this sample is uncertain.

The CDR3 sequence is CASSPGQGYREQYF. DNA of the CDR3: TGTGCCAGCTCCCCCGGACAGGGTTATCGAGAGCAGTACTTC. V usage is TRBV18 and J usage is TRBJ2-7, with 8 bases fitting TRBD1. In germline, CDR1 is KGHSH, CDR2 LQKENI. J gave up 7 bases and V 6 bases, and 11 bases lay outside the gene matches. This CDR3 contains 14 residues.